This T cell receptor (beta chain) was profiled in a study of T cells after yellow fever vaccination. This clonotype was seen repeatedly, ten times or more. Its antigen is not identified. The CDR3 contains 14 residues. V lost 0 bases, J lost 5 bases, and 11 bases lay in between. CDR1 is SGHRS, CDR2 YFSETQ, per germline. TCR cDNA was made by 5'RACE template switching, adding a universal primer site and UMIs. TCRdb redid the calling of the 5' RACE reads with MiXCR, one entry per CDR3 protein. The repertoire holds just under 600,000 distinct CDR3 sequences, with approximately 12% as singletons. Study outcomes and limitations: Reappearing after the booster were most of the clones from primary vaccination (around 96% CD4, 75% to 90% CD8). Highly abundant clonotypes carried over from the bulk population could end up in FACS-sorted repertoires as contaminants.

The rearrangement joins TRBV5-1 to TRBJ2-5; no reliable D call. This clonotype was obtained from a man under 40 who received the YFV17D yellow fever vaccine. The sample here was PBMCs, taken on the day of the yellow fever booster vaccination. In nucleotides, the CDR3 is TGCGCCAGCAGCTTGGAGGGCCAACGGGAGACCCAGTACTTC. Protein: CASSLEGQRETQYF.